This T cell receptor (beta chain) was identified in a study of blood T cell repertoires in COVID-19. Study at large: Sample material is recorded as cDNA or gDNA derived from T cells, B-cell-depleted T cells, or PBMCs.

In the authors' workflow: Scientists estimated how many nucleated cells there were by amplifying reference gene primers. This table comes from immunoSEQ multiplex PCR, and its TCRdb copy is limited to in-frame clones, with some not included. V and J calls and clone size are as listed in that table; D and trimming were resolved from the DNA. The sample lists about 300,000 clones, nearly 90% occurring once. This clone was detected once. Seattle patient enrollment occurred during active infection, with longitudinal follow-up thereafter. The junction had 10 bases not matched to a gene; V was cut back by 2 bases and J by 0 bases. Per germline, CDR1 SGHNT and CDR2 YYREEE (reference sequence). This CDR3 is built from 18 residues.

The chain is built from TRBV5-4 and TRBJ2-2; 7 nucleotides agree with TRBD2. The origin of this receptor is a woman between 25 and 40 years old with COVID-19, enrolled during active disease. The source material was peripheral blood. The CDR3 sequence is CASSLGLGIKSNTGELFF. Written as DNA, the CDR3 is TGTGCCAGCAGCTTAGGACTAGGGATAAAGTCGAACACCGGGGAGCTGTTTTTT.